Below are 22 T cell receptor beta chains sequenced from a single sample in a study of cytomegalovirus exposure and HLA in healthy donors. Sequencing was performed with immunoSEQ multiplex PCR; in TCRdb, only in-frame clones are kept and a portion is missing. This repertoire shows some 100,000 clones, roughly 88% found once; its top ten account for about 1.8%. Sequencing was carried out using PBMCs. The receptors were sampled from a man aged 18 to 29 in good health and CMV-seronegative.

J is TRBJ2-5 and V is TRBV29-1; the D is unclear. CDR3 length equals 13 residues. With 6 bases removed from V and 5 bases from J, the gap between germline ends came to 16 bases. Per the germline V gene, CDR1 is SQVTM and CDR2 is ANQGSEA. The CDR3 nucleotides read TGCAGCGTAACCAATAGACATGGGGAGACCCAGTACTTC. Translating it yields CSVTNRHGETQYF. The complete variable domain, with remaining parts taken from reference TRBV29-1 and TRBJ2-5, reads SAVISQKPSRDICQRGTSLTIQCQVDSQVTMMFWYRQQPGQSLTLIATANQGSEATYESGFVIDKFPISRPNLTFSTLTVSNMSPEDSSIYLCSVTNRHGETQYFGPGTRLLVL.

The chain is built from TRBV27 and TRBJ2-7, with D possibly TRBD1 on 5 matching bases. Looked up from germline, CDR1 is MNHEY and CDR2 is SMNVEV (reference sequence). This CDR3 is 14 amino acids long. V lost 4 bases to trimming and J lost 2 bases, with 12 bases between them. In DNA, the CDR3 is TGTGCCAGCAGTTACACGGCAGGGCCCTACGAGCAGTACTTC. Translated, it gives CASSYTAGPYEQYF.

A single count supports this clone. The chain couples TRBV6-6 to TRBJ1-4, with TRBD1 as a possible D gene (5 bases). From germline, CDR1 is MNHNY and CDR2 SVGAGI (reference sequence). V lost 0 bases, J lost 8 bases, and 16 bases lay in between. CDR3 length equals 16 residues. The CDR3 region has the DNA TGTGCCAGCAGTTACTCGAGCGGGGGAGAAAGCGAAAAACTGTTTTTT. Its protein product is CASSYSSGGESEKLFF.

The chain links TRBV4-3 to TRBJ1-3; no clear D gene. V lost 0 bases to trimming and J lost 0 bases, with 6 bases between them. The CDR3 runs 15 residues. Germline-derived CDR1 and CDR2 are LGHNA and YSLEER. The CDR3 sequence: CASSQESVSGNTIYF. CDR3 sequence (DNA): TGCGCCAGCAGCCAAGAGTCAGTCTCTGGAAACACCATATATTTT.

V and J are TRBV6-6 and TRBJ2-3; 8 bases are shared with TRBD1. Losses at the gene ends were 10 bases for V and 7 bases for J; bases not matched to a gene: 10. Germline loops: CDR1 MNHNY, CDR2 SVGAGI (reference sequence). The CDR3 runs to 13 residues. The CDR3 is CATTAGQDNTQYF. CDR3 coding DNA: TGTGCCACCACGGCGGGACAGGACAATACGCAGTATTTT.

This clone turned up a few times. This chain joins TRBV5-1 and TRBJ1-2; 10 bases fit TRBD1. There are 13 residues in the CDR3. From germline, CDR1 is SGHRS and CDR2 YFSETQ. The J segment lost 6 bases and the V segment lost 4 bases, leaving 3 bases of the junction unmatched. This CDR3 is CASSTGTGDGYTF. For the CDR3, the DNA is TGCGCCAGCAGCACCGGGACAGGGGATGGCTACACCTTC.

The chain couples TRBV19 to TRBJ2-3, with D possibly TRBD1 on 6 matching bases. Trimming pared 4 bases from V and 2 bases from J, leaving 10 bases between. Looked up from germline, CDR1 is LNHDA and CDR2 is SQIVND (reference sequence). This CDR3 comprises 14 residues. CDR3 amino acids: CASSRTDPTDTQYF. CDR3 nucleotide sequence: TGTGCCAGTAGTAGGACAGACCCCACAGATACGCAGTATTTT.

This clone was picked up a small number of times. The J gene is TRBJ2-4, the V gene TRBV14; D is perhaps TRBD2 (6 bases). The CDR3 covers 16 residues. Trimming removed 1 base at V and 3 bases at J, with 13 bases between. The germline CDR1 and CDR2 sequences are SGHDN and FVKESK. In DNA form, the CDR3 reads TGTGCCAGCAGCCAAGCCGCTGGGGGAGGCAAAAACATTCAGTACTTC. Its translation: CASSQAAGGGKNIQYF.

The chain has TRBV6-4 and TRBJ1-1, with 7 positions matching TRBD1. Germline-derived CDR1 and CDR2 are MRHNA and SNTAGT. Trimming removed 6 bases from V and 6 bases from J; junction bases left unmatched: 7. The CDR3 runs 13 residues. The CDR3 DNA follows: TGTGCCAGCAGCCTCGGGACAGATGCTGAAGCTTTCTTT. Translation gives CASSLGTDAEAFF.

This clone was picked up one time. This chain joins TRBV5-8 and TRBJ1-2; D is perhaps TRBD1 (6 bases). Trimming shortened V by 1 base and J by 1 base, and 14 bases separated the two germline ends. The length of the CDR3 is 16 residues. Germline-derived CDR1 and CDR2 are SGHTS and YDEGEE. The CDR3 DNA reads TGTGCCAGCAGCTTGACAAGGGACAAAAATAACTATGGCTACACCTTC. This encodes CASSLTRDKNNYGYTF.

This clone was detected only a few times. The J gene is TRBJ2-1, the V gene TRBV6-1; D is unresolved. The V and J ends lost 4 bases and 9 bases respectively, with 19 bases between them. CDR1 and CDR2 from the germline V gene are MNHNS and SASEGT. This CDR3 has 15 residues. The CDR3 sequence is CASSGKSVSSGEQFF. In DNA, the CDR3 is TGTGCCAGCAGTGGAAAGTCTGTCAGTTCAGGTGAGCAGTTCTTC.

The count of this clone is one. The V and J genes are TRBV4-3 and TRBJ2-7; 7 bases agree with TRBD2. The CDR3 totals 16 residues. Germline V gene sequence: CDR1 LGHNA, CDR2 YSLEER. Unmatched junction bases numbered 5, after V lost 0 bases and J lost 0 bases. CDR3 sequence (DNA): TGCGCCAGCAGCCAAGATCGGGGGGTACCCTCCTACGAGCAGTACTTC. Its translation: CASSQDRGVPSYEQYF.

The J gene is TRBJ1-1, the V gene TRBV11-3; 7 bases line up with TRBD1. Germline-derived CDR1 and CDR2 are SGHNT and YENEEA. Unmatched junction bases numbered 11, after V lost 5 bases and J lost 11 bases. The CDR3 is 13 amino acids. CDR3 sequence (DNA): TGTGCCAGCAGCCTAAGCAGGGGGACGGAGGCTTTCTTT. Translating it yields CASSLSRGTEAFF.

This chain joins TRBV19 and TRBJ2-5; weak D call: TRBD1 (5 bases). The CDR3 sequence is 14 residues long. Trimming took off 7 bases at V and 5 bases at J, with 17 bases between the two ends. Germline CDR1 LNHDA, CDR2 SQIVND (reference sequence). This chain's CDR3 is CASKISAGPETQYF. The CDR3 nucleotides are TGTGCCAGTAAAATTTCGGCAGGGCCCGAGACCCAGTACTTC.

The rearrangement joins TRBV9 to TRBJ2-3; 10 nucleotides line up with TRBD2. Germline V gene lookup returns CDR1 SGDLS and CDR2 YYNGEE. With V trimmed by 0 bases and J by 4 bases, 11 bases remained unmatched. This CDR3 comprises 18 residues. The CDR3 loop is CASSVGLAGVVVADTQYF. The CDR3 DNA sequence: TGTGCCAGCAGCGTAGGTCTAGCGGGAGTGGTTGTGGCAGATACGCAGTATTTT. Full variable domain (remainder filled in from reference TRBV9 and TRBJ2-3): DSGVTQTPKHLITATGQRVTLRCSPRSGDLSVYWYQQSLDQGLQFLIQYYNGEERAKGNILERFSAQQFPDLHSELNLSSLELGDSALYFCASSVGLAGVVVADTQYFGPGTRLTVL.

The V gene is TRBV25-1, the J gene TRBJ1-1; no reliable D call. Germline CDR1 MGHDK, CDR2 SYGVNS. The CDR3 runs to 13 residues. The V end lost 1 base, the J end lost 9 bases, and 12 bases lay between the germline ends. CDR3 protein: CASSESVKNKAFF. The CDR3 nucleotides read TGTGCCAGCAGTGAATCGGTAAAGAATAAAGCTTTCTTT.

The chain joins TRBV19 to TRBJ1-5; possibly TRBD1 for D (5 bases). The CDR3 runs 17 residues. Germline V gene lookup returns CDR1 LNHDA and CDR2 SQIVND (reference sequence). The V gene lost 6 bases and the J gene lost 0 bases, with 18 bases spanning the gap. CDR3 nucleotide sequence: TGTGCCAGTAGCCCTATTCTGGACACAGCTAGCAATCAGCCCCAGCATTTT. Protein product: CASSPILDTASNQPQHF.

The genes are TRBV27 and TRBJ2-3, with D perhaps TRBD2 (5 bases). V was cut by 10 bases and J by 2 bases, with 16 bases left in between. CDR3 length: 14 amino acids. Germline V gene lookup returns CDR1 MNHEY and CDR2 SMNVEV (reference sequence). This chain's CDR3 is CATHRGSLTDTQYF. In DNA form, the CDR3 reads TGTGCCACCCACCGGGGTTCACTCACAGATACGCAGTATTTT.

This rearrangement joins TRBV5-1 to TRBJ1-1; unclear D gene. Germline CDR1 reads SGHRS; CDR2 reads YFSETQ. This CDR3 has 13 amino acids. The V end lost 4 bases, the J end lost 5 bases, and 12 bases lay between the germline ends. CDR3 coding DNA: TGCGCCAGCAGCGCGGGAGGCGGGACTGAAGCTTTCTTT. This codes for CASSAGGGTEAFF.

CDR3 DNA sequence: TGTGCCAGCAGCCCCCTAGACAGGGAGCGGTACGAGCAGTACTTC. Its translation: CASSPLDRERYEQYF. The chain joins TRBV28 to TRBJ2-7; TRBD1 matches at 7 bases. Losses at the gene ends were 6 bases for V and 4 bases for J; bases not matched to a gene: 12. The CDR3 loop spans 15 amino acids. The germline CDR1 and CDR2 sequences are MDHEN and SYDVKM.

This chain links TRBV7-9 with TRBJ1-5, with D unresolved. The CDR3 sequence is 15 residues long. CDR1 is SEHNR, CDR2 FQNEAQ, per germline (reference sequence). V gave up 1 base and J gave up 4 bases, with 11 bases separating them. CDR3 sequence (DNA): TGTGCCAGCAGCTTAGACGGACTAAGGAATCAGCCCCAGCATTTT. It specifies CASSLDGLRNQPQHF.

The J gene is TRBJ2-1, the V gene TRBV19; 11 bases are a match to TRBD2. The V gene end was trimmed by 7 bases and the J gene end by 3 bases; junction bases not matched to a gene: 11. The CDR3 runs to 17 residues. Germline CDR1 is LNHDA and CDR2 is SQIVND (reference sequence). The DNA for the CDR3 is TGTGCCAGTAAGCCCTCTAGCGGGAGGCCGAACTACAATGAGCAGTTCTTC. Its translation: CASKPSSGRPNYNEQFF.